This paragraph covers one T cell receptor (beta chain) sequence. Its antigen specificity is not known. Base qualities are not at hand, and no much larger clone is one base apart. Using the deep immunoSEQ assay, multiplex PCR amplified TCR CDR3 regions from genomic DNA. Genomic DNA extracted from each cell subset was distributed evenly over all wells of several immunoSEQ 96-well plates, and each plate served as one replicate. For sorted subsets, around 200 ng genomic DNA, equal to about 30,000 T cell genomes, was loaded into each replicate PCR. Purified libraries were quantified with a Qubit 3.0 fluorometer, sized on a Bioanalyzer 2100, and re-quantified with the KAPA Library Quantification kit. Every immunoSEQ 96-well plate was sequenced on a separate single-read 150-cycle Illumina NextSeq 550 flow cell. From the authors' description of their analysis: Because the immunoSEQ output held only junctional sequences and lacked quality scores, the filtering could not match the filtering applied to full-length reads. Sequences were annotated with PyIR, a Python wrapper for IgBLAST v1.9, using IMGT germline references to assign V/J genes and CDR3. Any read was removed if the V/J assignment was weak (E-value above 1e-6), the CDR3 was missing, or the read contained stop codons, out-of-frame junctions, or ambiguous translated residues. V3J clonotypes were defined by identical inferred V gene, J gene, and CDR3 amino acid sequence. The percentage overlap between two repertoires was calculated by dividing the number of shared unique clonotypes by the size of the smaller repertoire. Richness of each repertoire was evaluated using RTK rarefaction, the Chao1 estimator, and Recon v2.1 estimates of unobserved clonotypes. Generation probabilities for all TCRbeta clonotypes obtained by the gDNA method from a handful of donors were computed using OLGA. TCRdb re-hosts the immuneACCESS table, in-frame sequences only. Its copies lack some clones; in the studies checked, an unresolved V gene accounts for under half of them, and the cause for the rest is not known. That table gives V, J and clone size, and the DNA gave D and trimming. The sample data list roughly 2 million clones, and roughly 94% of these were observed just once. Of the sample, roughly 0.13% falls within the top ten clones.

The donors were healthy, HIV-negative adults who had no recently reported acute infections or vaccinations. All donors were Caucasian adults living in Nashville, Tennessee, USA. CD4+ T cells were enriched by magnetic negative selection, after which naive cells were positively selected on CD45RA and the negative fraction was taken as the memory subset. After blood collection by leukapheresis, PBMCs were isolated using Ficoll-Histopaque density gradient centrifugation and then cryopreserved in the vapor phase of liquid nitrogen. Analytical flow cytometry was used to check the purity and quantity of every magnetically sorted T cell population. Genomic DNA was isolated from every sorted fraction and measured by UV absorbance on a Nanodrop 2000c. The CDR3 has 13 amino acids, counting the end cysteine and phenylalanine. CDR3 DNA only is kept here, 39 bases in frame from base 1. The germline V gene (reference sequence) gives CDR1 as MNHEY and CDR2 as SMNVEV. A distance of 8 bases separates the germline ends of V and J, which lose 2 bases and 4 bases respectively.

These data belong to a study of shared clonotypes between healthy human individuals (dated by TCRdb to 2018 to 2021). For the study in its entirety: Two women and a few men aged 18 to 49 years were included in the cohort. Per donor, three plates each were used for CD4 naive and CD4 memory, two for CD8 naive, and one for CD8 memory. Blood TCR repertoires of roughly five healthy adults were deeply sequenced to estimate repertoire size and the extent of clonotype sharing between individuals. Libraries were prepared and TCR repertoires were sequenced by different laboratories using diverse techniques, in order to increase sequencing depth and limit assay-specific biases. Between about 0.9 and 9 billion PBMCs per donor were obtained by leukapheresis. On the study overall, not on this receptor specifically: Estimated clonotype richness was generally larger for naive than for memory subsets. Sampling was restricted to blood, and TCR repertoires in tissues likely differ from the TCR repertoires found in blood. Because the study included a small number of donors, the genetic and exposure-history diversity represented was limited. Based on pairwise subsampling, the degree of clonotype sharing among donors was expected to be affected by sequencing depth. Incomplete sequencing was indicated by rarefaction of sorted-subset datasets, despite the large sequencing depth. Clonotypes shared by all four sorted-subset donors showed higher generation probabilities than non-shared clonotypes. About 5% of naive CD4, 3% to 3.5% of naive CD8, around 2.3% of memory CD4, and 0.4% of memory CD8 clonotypes were shared across four donors.

The material sequenced was naive CD4+ T cells sorted from blood. In the paper's terms, the cell subset or site label means: CD45RA+ positively selected. This TCR was sampled from a man younger than 35 in good health. The V and J segments used are TRBV27 and TRBJ1-1; TRBD1 is a weak D gene call, 5 bases matching. The CDR3 region: CASSLRRGTEAFF. The DNA sequence reads TGTGCCAGCAGTTTACGTAGGGGCACTGAAGCTTTCTTT.